The next 16 T cell receptor beta chains were all read from a single sample in a study of shared clonotypes between healthy human individuals. Using immunoSEQ multiplex PCR, the repertoire was profiled, and TCRdb retains in-frame clones only, with some absent. The data hold about 1,500,000 clones, with about 96% observed a single time. The specimen sequenced was naive CD4+ T cells sorted from blood. Specified subset: CD45RA+ positively selected. These receptors were taken from a man aged 30-40 years in good health.

The chain carries TRBV5-1 and TRBJ2-1; D unclear. The length of the CDR3 is 16 residues. Looked up from germline, CDR1 is SGHRS and CDR2 is YFSETQ. Trimming stripped 0 bases from V and 1 base from J, with 11 bases between. The CDR3 DNA sequence: TGCGCCAGCAGCTTGGATGGCGTTTCGTCCTACAATGAGCAGTTCTTC. Protein: CASSLDGVSSYNEQFF.

Turning to this clone: Other DNA sequences of this sample code for an identical CDR3. The gene calls are TRBV28 and TRBJ1-2; the D is unclear. From germline, CDR1 is MDHEN and CDR2 SYDVKM. The CDR3 spans 12 residues. Trimming stripped 6 bases from V and 2 bases from J, with 7 bases between. The chain's CDR3 is CASSPANYGYTF. CDR3 in DNA: TGTGCCAGCAGCCCGGCCAACTATGGCTACACCTTC.

Worth noting for this clone: A read error may account for a junction end that differs from germline. The chain employs TRBV11-2 and TRBJ2-1; possible D gene TRBD2, 6 bases. The CDR3 consists of 14 residues. Germline CDR1 and CDR2: SGHAT and FQNNGV. CDR3 loop: CTSSPDYSVGEQFF. The DNA for the CDR3 is TGTACCAGCAGCCCGGACTACTCGGTCGGTGAGCAGTTCTTC.

The chain has TRBV27 and TRBJ2-7; 13 bases match TRBD2. The V segment lost 6 bases and the J segment 4 bases; nucleotides outside the gene matches: 12. There are 17 residues in the CDR3. Germline V gene lookup returns CDR1 MNHEY and CDR2 SMNVEV (reference sequence). CDR3: CASRGLAGSTFPYEQYF. The CDR3 region has the DNA TGTGCCAGCAGGGGACTAGCGGGGTCGACATTCCCTTACGAGCAGTACTTC.

The chain is built from TRBV6-5 and TRBJ2-1; 10 nucleotides match TRBD2. Trimming took 2 bases from V and 5 from J; bases not matched to a gene: 6. Per the germline V gene, CDR1 is MNHEY and CDR2 is SVGAGI. CDR3 length: 16 residues. CDR3 residues: CASSYLSGRIDNEQFF. The CDR3 bases are TGTGCCAGCAGTTACCTTAGCGGGAGGATCGACAATGAGCAGTTCTTC.

The chain employs TRBV6-6 and TRBJ2-1; no firm D call. Germline assignment: CDR1 MNHNY and CDR2 SVGAGI (reference sequence). V lost 2 bases, J lost 7 bases, and 9 bases lay in between. CDR3 length equals 13 residues. CDR3 region: CASSYALNNEQFF. For the CDR3, the DNA is TGTGCCAGCAGTTACGCTCTCAATAATGAGCAGTTCTTC.

V is TRBV19 and J is TRBJ2-7; D is unresolved. The CDR3 is 14 residues long. Germline CDR1 LNHDA, CDR2 SQIVND (reference sequence). V shed 3 bases and J shed 0 bases, with 9 bases lying between them. The CDR3 is CASSMTRSSYEQYF. For the CDR3, the DNA is TGTGCCAGTAGTATGACCCGAAGCTCCTACGAGCAGTACTTC.

Notes on this clone: One junction end does not reproduce the germline sequence, and a read error may be involved. The genes are TRBV28 and TRBJ2-7; TRBD2 aligns across 7 bases. CDR3 length: 12 amino acids. The germline gives CDR1 MDHEN, CDR2 SYDVKM. CDR3 region: CASSLGGTQRDF. The DNA for the CDR3 is TGTGCCAGCAGTTTGGGGGGGACCCAGCGGGACTTC.

The chain employs TRBV27 and TRBJ2-1, with D possibly being TRBD1 (5 bases). V was pared by 0 bases and J by 7 bases, with 7 bases between. The CDR3 consists of 13 residues. CDR1 is MNHEY, CDR2 SMNVEV, per germline (reference sequence). The CDR3 protein is CASSLSGLNEQFF. CDR3 sequence (DNA): TGTGCCAGCAGTTTATCGGGGCTGAATGAGCAGTTCTTC.

The chain has TRBV2 and TRBJ1-1; D might be TRBD1 (5 bases). Germline CDR1 reads SNHLY; CDR2 reads FYNNEI. There are 13 residues in the CDR3. Trimming removed 8 bases at V and 1 base at J, with 11 bases between. In DNA, the CDR3 is TGTGCCAGCGCGAAGCAGGGGAACACTGAAGCTTTCTTT. The encoded protein is CASAKQGNTEAFF.

This chain uses TRBV11-2 with TRBJ2-5; 12 positions match TRBD2. Germline CDR1 is SGHAT and CDR2 is FQNNGV. CDR3 length equals 19 residues. J gave up 2 bases and V 3 bases, and 13 bases lay outside the gene matches. The CDR3 spells CASSFLLLAGGPVQETQYF. CDR3 sequence (DNA): TGTGCCAGCAGCTTCTTATTGCTAGCGGGAGGGCCTGTTCAAGAGACCCAGTACTTC.

The table lists this clone with a count of one. This rearrangement joins TRBV7-2 to TRBJ2-3; 7 positions match TRBD2. Germline V lookup: CDR1 SGHTA, CDR2 FQGNSA. This CDR3 is built from 15 residues. J lost 3 bases, V lost 0 bases, and 3 bases had no gene match. The CDR3 DNA follows: TGTGCCAGCAGCTTAGCGGCTAGCGGAACAGATACGCAGTATTTT. Its protein product is CASSLAASGTDTQYF.

The table lists this clone with a count of one. The genes are TRBV7-2 and TRBJ1-2, with no clear D. The CDR3 runs 14 residues. V lost 5 bases, J lost 2 bases, and 12 bases lay in between. The germline CDR1 and CDR2 sequences are SGHTA and FQGNSA. The CDR3 sequence is CASSLHDSNYGYTF. The CDR3, as DNA: TGTGCCAGCAGCCTCCACGACTCCAACTATGGCTACACCTTC.

The chain uses TRBV28 and TRBJ1-5, with D possibly TRBD1 on 6 matching bases. The V and J ends lost 2 bases and 4 bases respectively, with 9 bases between them. CDR1 is MDHEN and CDR2 is SYDVKM in the germline V gene. The CDR3 covers 14 residues. In DNA form, the CDR3 reads TGTGCCAGCAGTTTACACAGGGATAATCAGCCCCAGCATTTT. Residues: CASSLHRDNQPQHF.

The chain carries TRBV6-1 and TRBJ2-3, with TRBD2 identical over 12 bases. V lost 4 bases, J lost 0 bases, and 11 bases stayed unmatched. Germline CDR1 and CDR2: MNHNS and SASEGT. CDR3 length: 19 amino acids. CDR3 nucleotide sequence: TGTGCCAGCAGTGCCGGGGGGGGACTAGCGGGTTACAGCACAGATACGCAGTATTTT. This gives the protein CASSAGGGLAGYSTDTQYF.

This chain links TRBV5-1 with TRBJ2-3; 7 nucleotides agree with TRBD1. The CDR3 runs 15 residues. Looked up from germline, CDR1 is SGHRS and CDR2 is YFSETQ. Unmatched junction bases numbered 10, after V lost 5 bases and J lost 4 bases. The CDR3, as DNA: TGCGCCAGCAGTCAGGACAGGAGCTGGGCAGATACGCAGTATTTT. This translates into CASSQDRSWADTQYF.